The clone carrying this T cell receptor beta chain was seen only a few times. Its specificity is unknown. The data were obtained in a study of early T cells in non-severe SARS-CoV-2 infection. MiXCR, applied by TCRdb to the 5' RACE reads, yields one record per CDR3 protein. The data show tens of thousands of distinct CDR3 sequences, about 8.9% seen once. Study results and caveats: Anti-spike CD8 responses were favored in VDJdb matching, and private and CD4 specificities were missed.

V shed 1 base and J shed 5 bases, with 13 bases lying between them. There are 15 residues in the CDR3. In germline, CDR1 is SGHTA, CDR2 FQGNSA. This chain connects TRBV7-2 to TRBJ2-3; D is perhaps TRBD2 (5 bases). Sequences were obtained from whole blood. This receptor was obtained from an adult who was a healthcare worker with PCR-confirmed SARS-CoV-2 infection or an uninfected control (not recorded which). The CDR3 coding sequence is TGTGCCAGCAGCTTAGGAGGTAGCGTCCAAGATACGCAGTATTTT. Translating gives CASSLGGSVQDTQYF.